Sequencing of this T cell receptor (beta chain) was carried out in a study of shared clonotypes between healthy human individuals. The CDR3 has 12 amino acids. Germline V gene data show CDR1 as MNHEY and CDR2 as SMNVEV (reference sequence). V lost 5 bases and J lost 3, with 8 bases in between. Notes on the study in general: Relative to their counterparts shared across all four donors, non-shared clonotypes exhibited diminished generation probabilities.

CD8 cells classed as naive were CD45RO-negative and positively selected for CCR7, excluding terminally differentiated effector memory CD45RA+ cells. This clone was detected once. Its target is unknown. This may be a read error, as it is one base from a much larger clone. The sample has other DNA sequences that encode this CDR3 too. TCRdb's copy holds only in-frame clones and misses some; the assay was immunoSEQ multiplex PCR. The data contain approximately 1.9 million clones, 90% to 95% of them seen just once; the ten biggest clones take up around 1.7%. This chain connects TRBV27 to TRBJ2-7; D gene unclear. The sequenced sample was naive CD8+ T cells from PBMCs. This TCR was sampled from a man younger than 30 in good health. Some clones in this sample may be carry-over from other donors' samples. The CDR3 sequence: CASSPLGYEQYF. CDR3 in DNA: TGTGCCAGCAGTCCCCTCGGCTACGAGCAGTACTTC.